These 30 T cell receptor beta chains originate from one sample sequenced in a study of T cells after yellow fever vaccination. TCRdb reprocessed the 5' RACE reads via MiXCR and lists one record per CDR3 protein. The profile shows hundreds of thousands of distinct CDR3 sequences, about 17% of them singletons. The material sequenced was PBMCs, taken before the yellow fever booster vaccination. The source is a man between 18 and 35 years old who received the YFV17D yellow fever vaccine.

The chain links TRBV5-1 to TRBJ2-3; either TRBD1 or TRBD2 may supply D (6 bases each). This CDR3 spans 14 amino acids. V dropped 5 bases and J dropped 5 bases, with 15 bases sitting between them. CDR1 is SGHRS and CDR2 is YFSETQ in the germline V gene. Here the CDR3 reads CASRGGGPGDTQYF. The CDR3, as DNA: TGCGCCAGCAGGGGGGGCGGACCTGGAGATACGCAGTATTTT.

This clonotype was counted a single time. The V call is TRBV6-2 or TRBV6-3, the J call TRBJ2-1; no clear D gene. Deletions cut 11 bases from V and 0 bases from J, with 14 bases between. The CDR3 totals 14 residues. Germline CDR1 and CDR2: MNHEY and SVGEGT. CDR3 DNA: TGTGCCGCTTCCCAGAGGAGCTCCTACAATGAGCAGTTCTTC. Its translation is CAASQRSSYNEQFF.

This clonotype was seen a handful of times. This chain joins TRBV18 and TRBJ2-5; 9 positions agree with TRBD2. The CDR3 is made up of 14 amino acids. With 3 bases clipped from V and 5 bases from J, the junction kept 4 bases outside the gene matches. Germline CDR1 and CDR2: KGHSH and LQKENI. CDR3 region: CASSPSGGDETQYF. In DNA form, the CDR3 reads TGTGCCAGCTCACCTAGCGGGGGCGACGAGACCCAGTACTTC.

This clonotype was counted at least ten times. The V gene is TRBV5-6, the J gene TRBJ2-1; D possibly corresponds to TRBD1 (6 bases). Trimming cost V 3 bases and J 7 bases, with 14 bases left between them. Looked up from germline, CDR1 is SGHDT and CDR2 is YYEEEE. The CDR3 covers 14 residues. The CDR3 loop reads CASSSYRERNEQFF. The CDR3 DNA reads as TGTGCCAGCAGCTCATACAGGGAAAGGAATGAGCAGTTCTTC.

This clonotype came up a few times. The rearrangement joins TRBV6-5 to TRBJ1-6, with D possibly being TRBD1 (5 bases). Germline V gene sequence: CDR1 MNHEY, CDR2 SVGAGI. V was trimmed by 0 bases and J by 7 bases, leaving 16 bases between them. CDR3 length: 17 amino acids. CDR3 sequence: CASSYSSVGPPNSPLHF. DNA of the CDR3: TGTGCCAGCAGTTACTCGAGTGTGGGACCCCCAAATTCACCCCTCCACTTT.

This clonotype was detected only a few times. At one end the junction does not follow the germline gene, possibly because of a read error. The gene calls are TRBV7-2 and TRBJ2-7, with a possible D match to TRBD1 (6 bases). Germline V gene data show CDR1 as SGHTA and CDR2 as FQGNSA. This CDR3 spans 12 amino acids. CDR3 DNA: TGTGCCAGCAGCTTCCCAGGACAGTACCTAAACTTC. The encoded protein is CASSFPGQYLNF.

This clonotype has just a few counts. The rearrangement uses TRBV20-1 and TRBJ2-3; TRBD2 agrees at 8 bases. This CDR3 has 14 residues. Per germline, CDR1 DFQATT and CDR2 SNEGSKA (reference sequence). The ends lost 3 bases at V and 3 bases at J; junction bases unmatched: 5. CDR3 region: CSASLGLATDTQYF. The CDR3 coding sequence is TGCAGTGCTAGTCTAGGACTAGCAACAGATACGCAGTATTTT.

This clonotype was seen a handful of times. The chain couples TRBV20-1 to TRBJ2-2; unclear D gene. The CDR3 totals 11 residues. Trimming took off 0 bases at V and 4 bases at J, with 0 bases between the two ends. Germline values: CDR1 DFQATT, CDR2 SNEGSKA (reference sequence). The CDR3 spells CSARDTGELFF. The DNA of the CDR3 is TGCAGTGCTAGAGACACCGGGGAGCTGTTTTTT.

The gene calls are TRBV5-1 and TRBJ2-7, with D maybe TRBD1 (5 bases). CDR3 size: 14 residues. V lost 0 bases, J lost 5 bases, and 12 bases lay in between. Germline lookup yields CDR1 SGHRS and CDR2 YFSETQ. CDR3 bases: TGCGCCAGCAGCTTGGCCCCAGGGAAACACGAGCAGTACGTC. Its protein is CASSLAPGKHEQYV.

V usage is TRBV7-2 and J usage is TRBJ1-1, with D perhaps TRBD1 (6 bases). Trimming pared 1 base from V and 0 bases from J, leaving 12 bases between. CDR1 is SGHTA and CDR2 is FQGNSA in the germline V gene. The CDR3 runs 16 residues. The CDR3 bases are TGTGCCAGCAGCTTAGGGTACGGGGGCATGAACACTGAAGCTTTCTTT. Translation: CASSLGYGGMNTEAFF. Combining the CDR3 with reference TRBV7-2 and TRBJ1-1 gives the whole variable domain GAGVSQSPSNKVTEKGKDVELRCDPISGHTALYWYRQSLGQGLEFLIYFQGNSAPDKSGLPSDRFSAERTGGSVSTLTIQRTQQEDSAVYLCASSLGYGGMNTEAFFGQGTRLTVV.

This clonotype was counted only a few times. The chain has TRBV5-1 and TRBJ2-1; 9 bases line up with TRBD1. The CDR3 has 15 residues. V shed 3 bases and J 5 bases; nucleotides not matched to a gene: 6. From germline, CDR1 is SGHRS and CDR2 YFSETQ. CDR3 sequence: CASSSTGGTNNEQFF. In DNA, the CDR3 is TGCGCCAGCAGCTCGACAGGGGGAACAAACAATGAGCAGTTCTTC. The whole variable domain, filled in from reference TRBV5-1 and TRBJ2-1, reads KAGVTQTPRYLIKTRGQQVTLSCSPISGHRSVSWYQQTPGQGLQFLFEYFSETQRNKGNFPGRFSGRQFSNSRSEMNVSTLELGDSALYLCASSSTGGTNNEQFFGPGTRLTVL.

This clonotype was seen more than once but under ten times. V and J are TRBV19 and TRBJ2-7; perhaps TRBD2 as D (6 bases). The CDR3 has 12 amino acids. Germline V CDR1 and CDR2: LNHDA, SQIVND (reference sequence). V shed 10 bases and J shed 5 bases, with 15 bases lying between them. The CDR3 is CATGTRRDEQYF. The CDR3 DNA reads as TGTGCCACCGGGACGCGGAGGGACGAGCAGTACTTC.

This chain uses TRBV7-9 with TRBJ1-4; D is unclear. Germline V lookup: CDR1 SEHNR, CDR2 FQNEAQ (reference sequence). The CDR3 runs to 15 residues. Trimming left V 1 base short and J 5 bases short, with 11 bases between. CDR3 bases: TGTGCCAGCAGCTTAGACACCGTCCTAAATGAAAAACTGTTTTTT. This gives the protein CASSLDTVLNEKLFF.

This clonotype turned up a few times. The chain carries TRBV6-5 and TRBJ2-2, with D unresolved. The CDR3 covers 15 residues. Between the trimmed V and J ends, which lost 2 bases and 3 bases, there was a span of 10 bases. CDR1 and CDR2 from the germline V gene are MNHEY and SVGAGI. CDR3 residues: CASSYRRRDTGELFF. CDR3 bases: TGTGCCAGCAGTTACAGACGGCGAGACACCGGGGAGCTGTTTTTT.

This clonotype has a handful of counts. The chain carries TRBV3-1 and TRBJ1-2; TRBD1 matches 8 bases. Germline loops: CDR1 LGHDT, CDR2 YNNKEL (reference sequence). This CDR3 region has 15 residues. V lost 4 bases to trimming and J lost 4 bases; unmatched junction nucleotides: 8. CDR3 nucleotides: TGTGCCAGCAGCCCCCGGACAGGGAATTCCTATGGCTACACCTTC. Its translation is CASSPRTGNSYGYTF.

This chain connects TRBV10-1 to TRBJ2-7; 7 bases fit TRBD2. Per the germline V gene, CDR1 is WNHNN and CDR2 is SYGVQD (reference sequence). With 2 bases clipped from V and 3 bases from J, the junction kept 1 base outside the gene matches. This CDR3 has 13 residues. CDR3 nucleotide sequence: TGCGCCAGCAGTGAGGGGACTATCTACGAGCAGTACTTC. Protein sequence: CASSEGTIYEQYF.

The genes are TRBV6-6 and TRBJ2-7, with 7 bases lining up with TRBD1. This CDR3 is built from 15 residues. Looked up from germline, CDR1 is MNHNY and CDR2 is SVGAGI (reference sequence). V lost 0 bases and J lost 8; bases outside the gene matches: 10. The CDR3 region has the DNA TGTGCCAGCAGTTACTCGGCAGGGGGTCCCCTCCAGCAGTACGTC. Its translation: CASSYSAGGPLQQYV.

The chain is built from TRBV11-3 and TRBJ1-1; D call uncertain. In germline, CDR1 is SGHNT, CDR2 YENEEA. Trimming shortened V by 5 bases and J by 5 bases, and 12 bases separated the two germline ends. The CDR3 runs 13 residues. The CDR3 region has the DNA TGTGCCAGCAGCCGAGGGTTTGGGACTGAAGCTTTCTTT. It specifies CASSRGFGTEAFF.

In this sample, this clonotype turned up a few times. The V call is TRBV6-5, the J call TRBJ2-3, with a weak D call TRBD2 (5 bases). This CDR3 is 12 amino acids long. Deletions cut 7 bases from V and 2 bases from J, with 7 bases between. Germline-derived CDR1 and CDR2 are MNHEY and SVGAGI. DNA of the CDR3: TGTGCCAGCAAAGACTACACAGATACGCAGTATTTT. It encodes CASKDYTDTQYF.

This clonotype showed up just a few times. The chain has TRBV20-1 and TRBJ1-2; D ambiguous. V lost 1 base to trimming and J lost 2 bases, with 8 bases between them. Germline CDR1 reads DFQATT; CDR2 reads SNEGSKA (reference sequence). The CDR3 sequence is 13 residues long. CDR3 nucleotides: TGCAGTGCTAGAGCCCGGGGAAACTATGGCTACACCTTC. Its translation is CSARARGNYGYTF.

The rearrangement uses TRBV20-1 and TRBJ2-7; TRBD1 is a possible D gene (6 bases). In germline, CDR1 is DFQATT, CDR2 SNEGSKA (reference sequence). This CDR3 comprises 14 residues. Trimming removed 0 bases from V and 7 bases from J, with 16 bases in between. The CDR3 loop reads CSARDQNRVGEQYF. In DNA, the CDR3 is TGCAGTGCTAGAGATCAAAACAGGGTCGGGGAGCAGTACTTC.

This clonotype has more than one count but fewer than ten. The CDR3, as DNA: TGTGCCAGCAGTTGGACTAACCATAATTCACCCCTCCACTTT. Translated: CASSWTNHNSPLHF. The chain uses TRBV12-3 or TRBV12-4 and TRBJ1-6; D gene uncertain. This CDR3 spans 14 amino acids. Trimming took off 4 bases at V and 5 bases at J, with 9 bases between the two ends.

The chain couples TRBV7-3 to TRBJ2-1; D unresolved. This CDR3 spans 14 amino acids. Between the trimmed V and J ends, which lost 3 bases and 1 base, there was a span of 7 bases. From germline, CDR1 is SGHTA and CDR2 FQGTGA. CDR3 nucleotides: TGTGCCAGCAGCTTTAGACCGTCCTACAATGAGCAGTTCTTC. Translated, it gives CASSFRPSYNEQFF. Drawing the rest from reference TRBV7-3 and TRBJ2-1, the complete variable domain is GAGVSQTPSNKVTEKGKYVELRCDPISGHTALYWYRQSLGQGPEFLIYFQGTGAADDSGLPNDRFFAVRPEGSVSTLKIQRTERGDSAVYLCASSFRPSYNEQFFGPGTRLTVL.

This clonotype has just a few counts. This CDR3 is CSVEDRLGSLGGSGNTIYF. CDR3 sequence (DNA): TGCAGCGTTGAAGATCGTCTCGGGTCACTCGGGGGCTCTGGAAACACCATATATTTT. The chain recombines TRBV29-1 with TRBJ1-3, with TRBD1 as a possible D gene (5 bases). V was cut by 0 bases and J by 0 bases, with 21 bases left in between. There are 19 residues in the CDR3. In germline, CDR1 is SQVTM, CDR2 ANQGSEA.

The CDR3 bases are TGTGCCAGCAGGGACAGGGGAAGCTCCTACAATGAGCAGTTCTTC. This encodes CASRDRGSSYNEQFF. This chain links TRBV7-2 with TRBJ2-1; 9 nucleotides align to TRBD1. The V and J ends lost 6 bases and 0 bases, in that order; junction bases with no gene match: 3. CDR1 is SGHTA and CDR2 is FQGNSA in the germline V gene. The CDR3 loop spans 15 amino acids.

The table lists this clonotype with a few counts. The gene calls are TRBV15 and TRBJ1-2; 8 nucleotides line up with TRBD1. V shed 6 bases, J shed 0 bases, and the junction held 3 bases outside the gene matches. Germline CDR1 and CDR2: LNHNV and YYDKDF (reference sequence). CDR3 length equals 14 residues. The CDR3 sequence: CATRWTGSNYGYTF. Here the CDR3 DNA reads TGTGCCACCAGGTGGACAGGGTCTAACTATGGCTACACCTTC.

This chain uses TRBV27 with TRBJ2-5, with D uncertain. The CDR3 contains 15 residues. Between the trimmed V and J ends, which lost 2 bases and 4 bases, there was a span of 14 bases. Germline lookup yields CDR1 MNHEY and CDR2 SMNVEV (reference sequence). CDR3 nucleotide sequence: TGTGCCAGCAGTTTACAAGGCCCCACGGGAGAGACCCAGTACTTC. Its protein is CASSLQGPTGETQYF.

The chain combines TRBV7-8 with TRBJ2-6; D not resolved. Per germline, CDR1 SGHVS and CDR2 FQNEAQ. The V end was cut by 5 bases, the J end by 0 bases, with 14 bases between. This CDR3 is 17 amino acids long. The CDR3 nucleotides are TGTGCCAGCAGCCACCGTGGACCGACCTCTGGGGCCAACGTCCTGACTTTC. The encoded protein is CASSHRGPTSGANVLTF.

V and J are TRBV7-9 and TRBJ2-1; TRBD2 might be the D (6 bases). The CDR3 length is 17 residues. The germline CDR1 and CDR2 sequences are SEHNR and FQNEAQ (reference sequence). Trimming pared 6 bases from V and 5 bases from J, leaving 23 bases between. The CDR3 here is CASRPPASGGIHNEQFF. DNA for the CDR3: TGTGCCAGCAGACCGCCTGCTTCGGGCGGGATACACAATGAGCAGTTCTTC.

The chain recombines TRBV7-2 with TRBJ1-5; D perhaps matches TRBD1 (5 bases). Germline values: CDR1 SGHTA, CDR2 FQGNSA. The V and J ends lost 5 bases and 9 bases respectively, with 14 bases between them. The CDR3 covers 13 residues. The CDR3 region has the DNA TGTGCCAGCAGCCCCCCAGGGTTTCGGCCCCAGCATTTT. It is translated as CASSPPGFRPQHF.